What follows is one T cell receptor (beta chain) and its context. The antigen it binds to is not known. Per-base quality was not reported, and no clone a single base away is much larger than it. This sample was taken from a study of blood T cells in healthy people across ages (dated by TCRdb to about 2015). Study-level background: Template switching captured roughly one uniquely barcoded TCR beta cDNA molecule per two T cells in model experiments. To track age-related changes in TCR beta repertoire diversity, the study relied on deep sequencing normalized with unique cDNA molecular identifiers. The donors were split into four age groups: young (average about 15 years), middle-aged (about 40), aged (around 67) and long-lived (roughly 88). To avoid experimental bias, donors of different ages were randomly spread across the sequencing lanes. For two donors (one aged 18 to 30 and one aged 80 or older), the study analyzed two additional independent replicas of 1 million unique cDNA reads from the same blood draw.

The donors were roughly 40 Caucasian individuals from Russia, aged roughly 6 to 90 years, who were systemically healthy. Approximately 10 milliliters of peripheral blood were collected from each donor into EDTA-treated Vacutainer tubes. Ficoll-Paque density-gradient centrifugation was used to isolate PBMCs, with at least 6 million per sample. Trizol reagent was used to extract total RNA from PBMCs, with at least 6 micrograms per sample. For every donor, flow cytometry on a PBMC aliquot measured the percentage of naive CD45RAhigh/CD27high T cells. The method behind the library was 5' RACE. Instrument used: Illumina HiSeq 2500. A second PCR of about 6 to 11 cycles was run with a J-beta primer mix and a sample-barcoded 5' primer. A template-switch 5' adaptor carrying 12 random nucleotides introduced a unique molecular identifier onto each TCR beta cDNA molecule. Each sample yielded at least 2.5 million CDR3-containing paired-end reads. First-strand cDNA synthesis was performed from all RNA using the Mint cDNA synthesis kit, with priming by a TRBC-specific oligonucleotide. After uracil-DNA glycosylase treatment, a first 18-cycle PCR used universal primers M1SS and BC2_uni_R on all cDNA. The authors' analysis ran thus. Normalization of each sample was performed by random selection of 1 million high-quality reads, each carrying a distinct molecular identifier. Instead of being binned into consensus sequences, reads with shared molecular identifiers were discarded. MiTCR, with a Q25 quality threshold and the strictest error-elimination algorithm, was used for CDR3 identification, clonotype clustering and error correction. Lower-bound total TCR beta diversity was estimated with a nonparametric unseen species model using Euler transformation. TCRdb reran the public reads through fastp at Q25 and MiXCR, keeping productive beta chains. Rows with a matching CDR3 protein are joined into one entry that keeps the most common DNA and genes. TCRdb's processing, not the authors' own work, is the source of the V and J calls. A total of 920,000 or so distinct CDR3 sequences appear in this sample, 35% to 50% of them only once. Together, the top ten hold approximately 20% of the sample.

The V end loses 2 bases and the J end loses 1 base, and a stretch of 11 bases separates them. Spanning cysteine to phenylalanine, the CDR3 consists of 14 amino acids. Only the CDR3 DNA stays, 42 bases, in frame from base 1. In the germline V gene, CDR1 corresponds to SQVTM and CDR2 to ANQGSEA. What the work shows at the level of the full study, not this receptor alone: Total diversity estimates from one million sequenced T cells were considered lower bounds and underestimates. Because donor CMV infection status was unknown, age-related changes in expanded clonotypes were potentially confounded. Conclusive comparison of naive and antigen-experienced compartments was prevented by the profiling of bulk unsorted PBMCs. As age increased, observed TCR beta diversity per million T cells dropped in a roughly linear way, and a significant reduction was already evident by age about 40. The long-lived group showed more naive CD4+ T cells, fewer expanded clones and increased TCR diversity than the aged group, suggesting age selection. The percentage of naive T cells measured by flow cytometry correlated strongly with observed TCR beta diversity.

The sequenced material came from blood. This sequence was found in a woman aged 55-75 years in good health. This chain joins TRBV29-1 to TRBJ1-1, with TRBD1 tentatively as D gene (5 bases match). This receptor has the CDR3 CSVETEGRNTEAFF. The nucleotide sequence is given as TGCAGCGTTGAAACCGAGGGACGGAACACTGAAGCTTTCTTT. The reference TRBV29-1 and TRBJ1-1 proteins fill in what lies around the CDR3, so the full variable domain reads SAVISQKPSRDICQRGTSLTIQCQVDSQVTMMFWYRQQPGQSLTLIATANQGSEATYESGFVIDKFPISRPNLTFSTLTVSNMSPEDSSIYLCSVETEGRNTEAFFGQGTRLTVV.